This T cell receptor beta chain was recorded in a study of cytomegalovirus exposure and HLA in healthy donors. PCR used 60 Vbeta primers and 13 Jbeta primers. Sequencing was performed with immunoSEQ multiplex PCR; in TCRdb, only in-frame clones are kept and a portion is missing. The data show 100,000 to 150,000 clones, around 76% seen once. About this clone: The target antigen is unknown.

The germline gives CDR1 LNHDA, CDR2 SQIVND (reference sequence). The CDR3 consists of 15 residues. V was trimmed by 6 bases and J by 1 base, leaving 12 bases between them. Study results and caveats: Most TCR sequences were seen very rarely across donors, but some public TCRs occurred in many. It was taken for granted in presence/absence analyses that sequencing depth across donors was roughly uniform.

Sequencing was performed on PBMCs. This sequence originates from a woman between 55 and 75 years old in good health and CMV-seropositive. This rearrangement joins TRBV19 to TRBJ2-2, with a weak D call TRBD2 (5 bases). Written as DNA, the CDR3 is TGTGCCAGTAGAAAAGGACGGGGGAACACCGGGGAGCTGTTTTTT. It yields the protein CASRKGRGNTGELFF.